The entry below gives a single T cell receptor (beta chain) sequence along with its context. Authors' processing steps: Quantification of nucleated cells was approximated via reference gene primer amplification. Profiling relied on immunoSEQ multiplex PCR, and the TCRdb table lists in-frame clones only, not all of them. Clone size and V and J calls were adopted from that table, with D and trimming inferred from the DNA. This repertoire shows approximately 220,000 clones, about 86% found once; its top ten account for 2% to 2.5%. The source of the sample is a study of blood T cell repertoires in COVID-19. Study information: Acute and convalescent COVID-19 specimens originated in the United States, Italy and Spain. PBMCs, B-cell-depleted T cells, or T cells provided the cDNA or gDNA that made up the material.

Germline CDR1 reads SEHNR; CDR2 reads FQNEAQ (reference sequence). CDR3 length equals 16 residues. V shed 2 bases and J shed 0 bases, with 12 bases lying between them. Source material: peripheral blood. The TCR sequence derives from a woman aged 45-65 years with acute or convalescent COVID-19. This sequence joins TRBV7-9 and TRBJ2-3, with D perhaps TRBD2 (5 bases). The CDR3 coding sequence is TGTGCCAGCAGCTTAAGGAGGCTTTCTAGCACAGATACGCAGTATTTT. It yields the protein CASSLRRLSSTDTQYF.